The source of this T cell receptor (beta chain) is a study of T cells and Merkel cell carcinoma outcomes. Broader study findings: In Merkel cell carcinoma, repertoire and T-cell density reportedly predicted outcomes.

About this clone itself: What it binds is not known.

The table came from immunoSEQ multiplex PCR; TCRdb's copy has only in-frame clones and leaves some out. The sample lists 15,000 to 25,000 clones; approximately 80% were seen once. The TCR sequence derives from a human donor with Merkel cell carcinoma. The sequenced sample consisted of tumor tissue from Merkel cell carcinoma.

CDR3 DNA sequence: TGTGCCAGCAGCCTCCTGGGGGGCCGAGACTATGGCTACACCTTC. Translation: CASSLLGGRDYGYTF. The gene calls are TRBV25-1 and TRBJ1-2; D might be TRBD1 (6 bases). V was cut by 6 bases and J by 3 bases, with 17 bases left in between. This CDR3 contains 15 residues. The germline V gene has CDR1 MGHDK and CDR2 SYGVNS.